The rows below give T cell receptor beta chains drawn from one sample of a study of shared clonotypes between healthy human individuals. Data came from immunoSEQ multiplex PCR; TCRdb stores just in-frame clones and leaves some out. The table lists over 2 million clones, 85% to 95% of them singletons, with roughly 0.34% in the top ten. Sample: naive CD4+ T cells from PBMCs. The receptor source for this set is a man between 18 and 35 years old in good health. Some clones in this sample may be carry-over from other donors' samples. The CDR3 runs from the conserved cysteine through the conserved F or W. Fields, in order: J gene, clone size, V gene, D gene, CDR3 protein, CDR3 DNA. D genes are given only for firm matches. A row's size may be missing; if present it is once, few, many or a size class.

>TRBJ2-5|.|TRBV7-9|TRBD2
CASSLRAGGQETQYF
TGTGCCAGCAGCTTACGGGCGGGAGGGCAAGAGACCCAGTACTTC
>TRBJ1-2|.|TRBV27|TRBD1
CASSFSLGTGEGYGYTF
TGTGCCAGCAGTTTCTCCCTCGGGACAGGGGAGGGATATGGCTACACCTTC
>TRBJ2-5|.|TRBV6-5|.
CASSYGPGWETQYF
TGTGCCAGCAGTTACGGGCCGGGTTGGGAGACCCAGTACTTC
>TRBJ1-1|.|TRBV5-4|.
CASSLGGLNTEAFF
TGTGCCAGCAGCTTGGGTGGTTTGAACACTGAAGCTTTCTTT
>TRBJ1-1|.|TRBV5-1|.
CASSLGGRTEAFF
TGCGCCAGCAGCTTGGGCGGGAGGACTGAAGCTTTCTTT
>TRBJ2-3|.|TRBV18|TRBD2
CASSPPLVSGSLSGTDTQYF
TGTGCCAGCTCACCACCCCTTGTTAGCGGGAGCCTTTCCGGCACAGATACGCAGTATTTT
>TRBJ2-5|.|TRBV5-1|.
CASSLGGSTKETQYF
TGCGCCAGCAGCTTGGGAGGTAGTACCAAAGAGACCCAGTACTTC
>TRBJ2-3|.|TRBV7-6|.
CASSPLGGGGDTQYF
TGTGCCAGCAGCCCGCTGGGTGGAGGGGGAGATACGCAGTATTTT
>TRBJ2-3|.|TRBV25-1|TRBD2
CASSPGLADLRDTQYF
TGTGCCAGCAGCCCGGGACTAGCGGACCTCAGAGATACGCAGTATTTT
>TRBJ1-1|.|TRBV18|.
CASSRGRHEAFF
TGTGCCAGCTCGCGGGGCCGGCATGAAGCTTTCTTT
>TRBJ2-7|.|TRBV11-3|.
CASSSEGEQYF
TGTGCCAGCAGCTCGGAGGGGGAGCAGTACTTC
>TRBJ2-3|.|TRBV2|.
CATRGADTQYF
TGTGCCACCCGGGGCGCAGATACGCAGTATTTT
>TRBJ2-5|.|TRBV27|.
CASSCQETQYF
TGTGCCAGCAGTTGCCAAGAGACCCAGTACTTC
>TRBJ2-5|.|TRBV7-9|.
CASSQGVQETQYF
TGTGCCAGCAGCCAAGGGGTACAAGAGACCCAGTACTTC
>TRBJ2-1|.|TRBV5-1|TRBD2
CASSLALAGNNEQFF
TGCGCCAGCAGCTTGGCGTTAGCGGGAAACAATGAGCAGTTCTTC
>TRBJ2-7|.|TRBV4-3|.
CASSQARGFSYEQYF
TGCGCCAGCAGCCAAGCCCGGGGCTTCTCCTACGAGCAGTACTTC
>TRBJ1-2|.|TRBV7-3|TRBD1
CASSPLNEGAGYTF
TGTGCCAGCAGCCCGTTGAATGAGGGGGCCGGCTACACCTTC
>TRBJ1-2|.|TRBV19|.
CASIERSRGGEGYTF
TGTGCCAGTATCGAGAGGAGTCGTGGAGGAGAGGGCTACACCTTC
>TRBJ1-1|.|TRBV5-1|TRBD1
CASSWRTGQDTEAFF
TGCGCCAGCAGCTGGCGGACAGGGCAGGACACTGAAGCTTTCTTT
>TRBJ2-2|.|TRBV10-2|.
CASSESGRHLIGELFF
TGCGCCAGCAGTGAGTCAGGCAGGCATTTAATAGGGGAGCTGTTTTTT
>TRBJ2-5|once|TRBV7-2|TRBD2
CASSLITSGGQETQYF
TGTGCCAGCAGCTTAATCACTAGCGGGGGCCAAGAGACCCAGTACTTC
>TRBJ1-1|.|TRBV6-1|.
CASSEYGRAMNTEAFF
TGTGCCAGCAGTGAATACGGCAGGGCAATGAACACTGAAGCTTTCTTT
>TRBJ1-2|.|TRBV5-1|.
CASSPNVQGASIGYTF
TGCGCCAGCAGCCCCAATGTCCAGGGCGCCAGCATCGGCTACACCTTC
>TRBJ2-1|.|TRBV5-4|.
CASSLGQRAVQFF
TGTGCCAGCAGCTTAGGGCAGAGAGCGGTGCAGTTCTTC
>TRBJ2-2|.|TRBV6-4|TRBD1
CASKGQGGLNTGELFF
TGTGCCAGCAAGGGACAGGGTGGCCTCAACACCGGGGAGCTGTTTTTT
>TRBJ1-4|.|TRBV18|TRBD1
CASSPTRDRGFVNEKLFF
TGTGCCAGCTCACCCACGCGGGACAGGGGTTTTGTGAATGAAAAACTGTTTTTT
>TRBJ1-2|.|TRBV5-3|.
CARSLVAGYGYTF
TGTGCCAGAAGCTTGGTTGCGGGGTATGGCTACACCTTC
>TRBJ2-7|.|TRBV7-2|TRBD2
CASSLRLAGSYEQYF
TGTGCCAGCAGCCTGCGACTAGCGGGAAGCTACGAGCAGTACTTC
>TRBJ2-5|.|TRBV6-1|.
CASSLGTLQETQYF
TGTGCCAGCAGTCTCGGGACACTCCAAGAGACCCAGTACTTC
>TRBJ1-1|.|TRBV10-3|.
CAISESRRTEAFF
TGTGCCATCAGTGAGTCGAGAAGGACTGAAGCTTTCTTT
>TRBJ1-2|.|TRBV6-1|.
CASSRIGGLNYGYTF
TGTGCCAGCAGCCGAATCGGGGGCCTGAACTATGGCTACACCTTC
>TRBJ1-1|few|TRBV7-3|.
CASSRGLNTEAFF
TGTGCCAGCAGCAGGGGACTGAACACTGAAGCTTTCTTT
>TRBJ2-3|.|TRBV10-1|TRBD1
CASSQDRGTDTQYF
TGCGCCAGCAGTCAAGACAGGGGCACAGATACGCAGTATTTT
>TRBJ2-1|.|TRBV11-3|TRBD2
CASSLGLAGGLNEQFF
TGTGCCAGCAGCCTCGGACTAGCGGGAGGGTTAAATGAGCAGTTCTTC
>TRBJ2-3|.|TRBV30|.
CAWSASRVTDTQYF
TGTGCCTGGAGTGCTTCCAGGGTGACAGATACGCAGTATTTT
>TRBJ2-2|.|TRBV11-2|.
CASSLGRTDTGELFF
TGTGCCAGCAGCTTAGGCAGGACTGACACCGGGGAGCTGTTTTTT
>TRBJ1-3|.|TRBV5-1|.
CASSPTPLDSGNTIYF
TGCGCCAGCAGCCCGACACCCCTGGACTCTGGAAACACCATATATTTT
>TRBJ2-7|.|TRBV11-2|.
CASSLGRYEQYF
TGTGCCAGCAGCTTAGGACGCTACGAGCAGTACTTC
>TRBJ1-2|.|TRBV7-9|TRBD1
CASSLRQGGSYGYTF
TGTGCCAGCAGCTTAAGGCAGGGGGGATCCTATGGCTACACCTTC